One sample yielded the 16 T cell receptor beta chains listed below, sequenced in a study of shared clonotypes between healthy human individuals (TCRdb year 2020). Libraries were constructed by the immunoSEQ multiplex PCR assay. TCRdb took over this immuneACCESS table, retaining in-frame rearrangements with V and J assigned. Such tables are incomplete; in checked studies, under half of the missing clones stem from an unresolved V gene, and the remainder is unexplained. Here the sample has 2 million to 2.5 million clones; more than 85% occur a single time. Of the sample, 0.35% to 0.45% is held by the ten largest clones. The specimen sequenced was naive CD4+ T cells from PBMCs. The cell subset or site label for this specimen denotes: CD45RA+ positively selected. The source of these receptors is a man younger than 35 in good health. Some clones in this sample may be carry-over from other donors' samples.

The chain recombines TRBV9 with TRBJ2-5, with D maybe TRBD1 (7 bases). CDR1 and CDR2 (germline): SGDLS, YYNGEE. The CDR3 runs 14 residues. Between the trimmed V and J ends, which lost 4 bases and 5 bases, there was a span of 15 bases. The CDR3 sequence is CASSPRGRWETQYF. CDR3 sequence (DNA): TGTGCCAGCAGCCCCAGGGGGAGGTGGGAGACCCAGTACTTC.

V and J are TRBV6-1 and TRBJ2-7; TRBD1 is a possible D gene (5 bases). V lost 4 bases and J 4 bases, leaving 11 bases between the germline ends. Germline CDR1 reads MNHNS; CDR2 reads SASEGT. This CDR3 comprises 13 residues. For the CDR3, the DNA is TGTGCCAGCAGTGCCAGGGCTTGGTACGAGCAGTACTTC. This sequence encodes CASSARAWYEQYF.

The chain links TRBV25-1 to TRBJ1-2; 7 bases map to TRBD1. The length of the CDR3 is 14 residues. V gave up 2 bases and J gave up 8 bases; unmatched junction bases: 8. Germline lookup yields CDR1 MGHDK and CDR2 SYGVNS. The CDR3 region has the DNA TGTGCCAGCAGTGAAAGGGGGCGAGGACGGGGCTACACCTTC. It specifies CASSERGRGRGYTF.

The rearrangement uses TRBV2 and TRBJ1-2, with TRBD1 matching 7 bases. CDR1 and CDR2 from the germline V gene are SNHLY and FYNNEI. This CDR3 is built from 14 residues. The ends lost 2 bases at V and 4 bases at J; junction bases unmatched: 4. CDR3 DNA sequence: TGTGCCAGCAGTGAATCTGGGACAGCCTATGGCTACACCTTC. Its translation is CASSESGTAYGYTF.

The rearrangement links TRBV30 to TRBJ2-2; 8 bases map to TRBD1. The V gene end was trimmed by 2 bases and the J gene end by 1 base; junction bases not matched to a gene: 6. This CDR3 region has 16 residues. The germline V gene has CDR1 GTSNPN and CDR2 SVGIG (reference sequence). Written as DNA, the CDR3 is TGTGCCTGGAGTTGGGAGACAGGGGAGAACACCGGGGAGCTGTTTTTT. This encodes CAWSWETGENTGELFF.

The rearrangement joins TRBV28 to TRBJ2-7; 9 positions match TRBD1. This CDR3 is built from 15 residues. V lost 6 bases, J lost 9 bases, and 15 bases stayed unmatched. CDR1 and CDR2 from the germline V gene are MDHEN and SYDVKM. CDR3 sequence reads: CASRIGDRDYPVQYF. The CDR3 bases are TGTGCCAGCAGGATCGGGGACAGGGACTACCCTGTGCAGTACTTC.

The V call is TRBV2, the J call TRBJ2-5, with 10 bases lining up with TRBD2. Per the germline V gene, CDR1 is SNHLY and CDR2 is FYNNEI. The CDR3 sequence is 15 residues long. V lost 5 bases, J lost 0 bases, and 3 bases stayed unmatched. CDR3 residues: CASSRTSGNQETQYF. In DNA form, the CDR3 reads TGTGCCAGCAGTCGGACTAGCGGAAACCAAGAGACCCAGTACTTC.

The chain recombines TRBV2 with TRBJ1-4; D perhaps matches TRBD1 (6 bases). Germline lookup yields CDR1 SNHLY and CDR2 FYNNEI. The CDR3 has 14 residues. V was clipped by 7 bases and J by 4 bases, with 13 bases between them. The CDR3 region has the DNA TGTGCCAGCAACCCGCAGGGGAATAATGAAAAACTGTTTTTT. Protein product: CASNPQGNNEKLFF.

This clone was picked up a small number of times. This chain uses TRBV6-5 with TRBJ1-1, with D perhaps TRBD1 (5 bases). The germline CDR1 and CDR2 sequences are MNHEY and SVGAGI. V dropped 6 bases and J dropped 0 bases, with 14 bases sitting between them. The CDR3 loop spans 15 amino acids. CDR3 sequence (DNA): TGTGCCAGCAGAAGGGGCAGCACTTTGAACACTGAAGCTTTCTTT. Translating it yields CASRRGSTLNTEAFF.

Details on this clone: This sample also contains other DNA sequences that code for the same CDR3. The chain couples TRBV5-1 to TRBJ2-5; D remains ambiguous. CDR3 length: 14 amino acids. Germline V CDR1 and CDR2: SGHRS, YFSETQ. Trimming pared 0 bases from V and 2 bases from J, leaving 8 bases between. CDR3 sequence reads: CASSLDGQQETQYF. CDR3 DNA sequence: TGCGCCAGCAGCTTGGATGGGCAGCAAGAGACCCAGTACTTC.

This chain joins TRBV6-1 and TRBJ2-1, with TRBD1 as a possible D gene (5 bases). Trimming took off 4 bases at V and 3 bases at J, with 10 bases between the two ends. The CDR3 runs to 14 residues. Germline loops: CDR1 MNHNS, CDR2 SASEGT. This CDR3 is CASSGTLFYNEQFF. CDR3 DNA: TGTGCCAGCAGTGGGACATTATTCTACAATGAGCAGTTCTTC.

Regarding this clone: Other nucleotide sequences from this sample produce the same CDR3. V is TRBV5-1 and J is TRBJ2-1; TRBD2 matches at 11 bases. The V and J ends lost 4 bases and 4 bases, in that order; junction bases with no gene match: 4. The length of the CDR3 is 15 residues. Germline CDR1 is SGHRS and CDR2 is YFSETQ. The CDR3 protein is CASSPTSGSYNEQFF. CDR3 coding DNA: TGCGCCAGCAGCCCAACTAGCGGGAGTTACAATGAGCAGTTCTTC.

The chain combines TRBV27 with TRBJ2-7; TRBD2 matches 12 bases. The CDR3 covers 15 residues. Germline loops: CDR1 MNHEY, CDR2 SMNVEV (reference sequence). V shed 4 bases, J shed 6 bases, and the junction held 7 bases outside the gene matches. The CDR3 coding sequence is TGTGCCAGCAGTTCTAGACTAGCGGGAGTACGCGAGCAGTACTTC. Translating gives CASSSRLAGVREQYF.

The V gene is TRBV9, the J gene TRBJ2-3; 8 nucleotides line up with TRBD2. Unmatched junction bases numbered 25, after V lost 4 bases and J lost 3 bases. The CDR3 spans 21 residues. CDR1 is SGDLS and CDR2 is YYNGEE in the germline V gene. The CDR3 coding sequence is TGTGCCAGCAGCCGAGGGATTGGTCCAGACGGGGGGGACCCAGCAACAGATACGCAGTATTTT. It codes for CASSRGIGPDGGDPATDTQYF.

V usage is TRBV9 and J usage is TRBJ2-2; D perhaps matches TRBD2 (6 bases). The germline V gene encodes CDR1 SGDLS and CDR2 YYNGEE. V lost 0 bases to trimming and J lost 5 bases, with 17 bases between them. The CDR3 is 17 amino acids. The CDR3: CASSVGSSGLTTGELFF. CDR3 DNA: TGTGCCAGCAGCGTAGGAAGTAGCGGCCTAACTACCGGGGAGCTGTTTTTT. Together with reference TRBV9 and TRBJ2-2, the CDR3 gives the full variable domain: DSGVTQTPKHLITATGQRVTLRCSPRSGDLSVYWYQQSLDQGLQFLIQYYNGEERAKGNILERFSAQQFPDLHSELNLSSLELGDSALYFCASSVGSSGLTTGELFFGEGSRLTVL.

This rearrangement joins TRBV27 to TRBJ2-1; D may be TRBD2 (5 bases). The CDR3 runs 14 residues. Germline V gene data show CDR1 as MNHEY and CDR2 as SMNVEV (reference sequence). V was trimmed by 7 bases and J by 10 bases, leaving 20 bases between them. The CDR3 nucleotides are TGTGCCAGCACCGTATCAACTAGAAGGTCAGAGCAGTTCTTC. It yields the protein CASTVSTRRSEQFF.